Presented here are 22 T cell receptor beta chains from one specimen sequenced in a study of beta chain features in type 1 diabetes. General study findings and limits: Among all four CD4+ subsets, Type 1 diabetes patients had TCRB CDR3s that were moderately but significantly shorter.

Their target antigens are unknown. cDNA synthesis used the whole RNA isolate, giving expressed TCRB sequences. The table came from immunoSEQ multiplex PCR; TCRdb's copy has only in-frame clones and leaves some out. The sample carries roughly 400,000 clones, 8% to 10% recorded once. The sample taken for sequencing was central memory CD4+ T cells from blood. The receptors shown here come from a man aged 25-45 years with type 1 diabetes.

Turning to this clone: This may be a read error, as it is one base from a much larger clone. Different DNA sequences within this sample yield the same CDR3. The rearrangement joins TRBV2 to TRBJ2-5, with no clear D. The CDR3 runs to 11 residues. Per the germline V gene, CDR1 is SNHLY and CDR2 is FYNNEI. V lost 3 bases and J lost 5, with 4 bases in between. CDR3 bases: TGTGCCAGCAGTGACAGGGAGACCCAGTACTTC. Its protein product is CASSDRETQYF.

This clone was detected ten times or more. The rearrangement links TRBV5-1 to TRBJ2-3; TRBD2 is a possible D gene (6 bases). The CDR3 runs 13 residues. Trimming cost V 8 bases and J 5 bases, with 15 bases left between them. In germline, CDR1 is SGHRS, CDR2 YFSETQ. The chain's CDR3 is CASSREEIDTQYF. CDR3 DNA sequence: TGCGCCAGTTCGAGGGAGGAGATAGATACGCAGTATTTT.

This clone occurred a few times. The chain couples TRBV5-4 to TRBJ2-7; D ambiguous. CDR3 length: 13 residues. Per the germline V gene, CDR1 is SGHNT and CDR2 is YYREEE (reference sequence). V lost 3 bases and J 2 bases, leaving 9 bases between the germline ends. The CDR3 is CASSSGWTYEQYF. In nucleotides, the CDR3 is TGTGCCAGCAGCTCTGGGTGGACCTACGAGCAGTACTTC.

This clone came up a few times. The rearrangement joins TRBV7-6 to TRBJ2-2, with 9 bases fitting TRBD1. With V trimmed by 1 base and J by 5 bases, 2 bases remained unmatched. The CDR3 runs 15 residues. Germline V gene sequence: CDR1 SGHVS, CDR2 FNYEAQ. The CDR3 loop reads CASSLEGQGTGELFF. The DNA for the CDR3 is TGTGCCAGCAGCTTAGAAGGACAGGGGACCGGGGAGCTGTTTTTT.

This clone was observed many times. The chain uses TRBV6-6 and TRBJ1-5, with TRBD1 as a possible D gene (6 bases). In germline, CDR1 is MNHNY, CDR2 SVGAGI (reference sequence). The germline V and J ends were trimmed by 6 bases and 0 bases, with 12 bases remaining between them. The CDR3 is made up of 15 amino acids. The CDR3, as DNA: TGTGCCAGCAGACAGGGTCCGAATAGCAATCAGCCCCAGCATTTT. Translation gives CASRQGPNSNQPQHF.

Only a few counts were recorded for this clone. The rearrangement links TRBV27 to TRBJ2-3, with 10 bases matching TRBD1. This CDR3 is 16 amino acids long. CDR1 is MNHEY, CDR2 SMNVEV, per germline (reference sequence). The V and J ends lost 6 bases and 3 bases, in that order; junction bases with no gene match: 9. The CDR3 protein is CASRISDRGETDTQYF. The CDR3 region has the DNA TGTGCCAGCAGGATATCGGACAGGGGGGAGACAGATACGCAGTATTTT.

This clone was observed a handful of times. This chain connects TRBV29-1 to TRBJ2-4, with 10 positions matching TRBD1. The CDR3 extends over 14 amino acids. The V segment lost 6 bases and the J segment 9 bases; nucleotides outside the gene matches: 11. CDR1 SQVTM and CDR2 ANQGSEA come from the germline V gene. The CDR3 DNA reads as TGCAGCGTGACCGGGACAGGGGTTGTAGGCATTCAGTACTTC. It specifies CSVTGTGVVGIQYF.

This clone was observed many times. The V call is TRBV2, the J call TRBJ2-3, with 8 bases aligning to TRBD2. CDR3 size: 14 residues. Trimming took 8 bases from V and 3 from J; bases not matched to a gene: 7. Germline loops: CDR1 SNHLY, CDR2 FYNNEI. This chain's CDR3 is CASAAGGSTDTQYF. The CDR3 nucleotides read TGTGCCAGCGCCGCGGGGGGCTCAACAGATACGCAGTATTTT.

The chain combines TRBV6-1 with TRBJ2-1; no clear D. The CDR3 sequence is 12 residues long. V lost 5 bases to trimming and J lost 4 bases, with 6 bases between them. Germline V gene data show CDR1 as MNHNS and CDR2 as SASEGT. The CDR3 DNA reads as TGTGCCAGCAGTTCTGTATACAATGAGCAGTTCTTC. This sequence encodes CASSSVYNEQFF.

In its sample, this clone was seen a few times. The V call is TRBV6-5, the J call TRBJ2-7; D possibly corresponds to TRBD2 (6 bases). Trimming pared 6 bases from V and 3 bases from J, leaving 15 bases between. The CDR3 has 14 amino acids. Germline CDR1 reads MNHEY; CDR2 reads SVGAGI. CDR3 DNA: TGTGCCAGCAGACACGTCGTCGGGAGCTACGAGCAGTACTTC. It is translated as CASRHVVGSYEQYF.

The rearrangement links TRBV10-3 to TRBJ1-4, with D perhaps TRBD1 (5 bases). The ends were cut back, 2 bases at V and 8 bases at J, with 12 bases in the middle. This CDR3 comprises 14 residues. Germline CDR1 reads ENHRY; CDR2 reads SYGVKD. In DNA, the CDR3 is TGTGCCATCAGTGAGGACAGCGGGACCGAAAAACTGTTTTTT. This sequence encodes CAISEDSGTEKLFF.

CDR3 nucleotide sequence: TGTGCCAGTAACCCCCGGGGGATAGATACGCAGTATTTT. Protein product: CASNPRGIDTQYF. V is TRBV19 and J is TRBJ2-3; weak D call: TRBD2 (6 bases). The CDR3 runs to 13 residues. From germline, CDR1 is LNHDA and CDR2 SQIVND (reference sequence). The V and J ends lost 7 bases and 5 bases respectively, with 13 bases between them.

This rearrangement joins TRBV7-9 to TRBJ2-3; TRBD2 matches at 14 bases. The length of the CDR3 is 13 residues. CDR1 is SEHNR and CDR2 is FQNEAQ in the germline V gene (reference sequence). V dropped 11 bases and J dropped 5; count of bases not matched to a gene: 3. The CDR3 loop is CAGLAGGGDTQYF. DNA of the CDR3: TGTGCCGGACTAGCGGGAGGAGGAGATACGCAGTATTTT.

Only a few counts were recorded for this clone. The CDR3 nucleotides are TGTGCCAGCACCTCCAGGGGGGAGCAGTACTTC. Translation gives CASTSRGEQYF. The V and J genes are TRBV5-8 and TRBJ2-5, with a weak D call TRBD1 (7 bases). The germline V gene has CDR1 SGHTS and CDR2 YDEGEE. The CDR3 is 11 amino acids. The germline V and J ends were trimmed by 6 bases and 11 bases, with 14 bases remaining between them. The full variable domain, completed using reference TRBV5-8 and TRBJ2-5, is EAGVTQSPTHLIKTRGQQATLRCSPISGHTSVYWYQQALGLGLQFLLWYDEGEERNRGNFPPRFSGRQFPNYSSELNVNALELEDSALYLCASTSRGEQYFGPGTRLLVL.

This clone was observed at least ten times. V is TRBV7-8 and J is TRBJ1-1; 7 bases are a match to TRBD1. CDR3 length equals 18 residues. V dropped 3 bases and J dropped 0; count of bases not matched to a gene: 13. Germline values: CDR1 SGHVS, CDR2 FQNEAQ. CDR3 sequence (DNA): TGTGCCAGCAGCTTTGTCCCTGCAGGGGGTTTAGTGAACACTGAAGCTTTCTTT. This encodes CASSFVPAGGLVNTEAFF.

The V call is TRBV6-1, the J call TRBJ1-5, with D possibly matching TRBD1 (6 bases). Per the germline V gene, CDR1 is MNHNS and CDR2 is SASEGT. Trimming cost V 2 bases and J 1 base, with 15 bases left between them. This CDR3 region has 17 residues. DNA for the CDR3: TGTGCCAGCAGTGAACGACCAACAGGGATAAGCAATCAGCCCCAGCATTTT. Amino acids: CASSERPTGISNQPQHF.

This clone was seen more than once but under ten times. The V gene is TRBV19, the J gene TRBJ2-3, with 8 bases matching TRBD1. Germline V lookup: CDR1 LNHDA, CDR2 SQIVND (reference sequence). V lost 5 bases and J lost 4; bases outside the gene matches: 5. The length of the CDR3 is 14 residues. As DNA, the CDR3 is TGTGCCAGTAGTGTCAGGGGGCAGGCAGATACGCAGTATTTT. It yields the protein CASSVRGQADTQYF.

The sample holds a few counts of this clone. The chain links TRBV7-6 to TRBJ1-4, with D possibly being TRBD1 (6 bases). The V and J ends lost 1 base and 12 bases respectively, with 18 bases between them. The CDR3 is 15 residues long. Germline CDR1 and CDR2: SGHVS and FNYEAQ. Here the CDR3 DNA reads TGTGCCAGCAGCTTAGGGGGGCGCCCTCCCGGGGAACTGTTTTTT. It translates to CASSLGGRPPGELFF.

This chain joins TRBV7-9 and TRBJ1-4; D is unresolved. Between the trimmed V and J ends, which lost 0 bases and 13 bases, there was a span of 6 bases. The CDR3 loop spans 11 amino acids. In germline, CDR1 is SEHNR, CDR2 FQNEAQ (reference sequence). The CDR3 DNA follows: TGTGCCAGCAGCTTAGCCGGGTCACTGTTTTTT. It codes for CASSLAGSLFF.

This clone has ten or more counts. This chain's CDR3 is CASSPDREGSDTQYF. CDR3 DNA: TGCGCCAGCAGCCCGGACAGGGAGGGATCAGATACGCAGTATTTT. V usage is TRBV4-1 and J usage is TRBJ2-3; perhaps TRBD1 as D (8 bases). Germline lookup yields CDR1 MGHRA and CDR2 YSYEKL. V was trimmed by 4 bases and J by 4 bases, leaving 15 bases between them. CDR3 size: 15 residues.

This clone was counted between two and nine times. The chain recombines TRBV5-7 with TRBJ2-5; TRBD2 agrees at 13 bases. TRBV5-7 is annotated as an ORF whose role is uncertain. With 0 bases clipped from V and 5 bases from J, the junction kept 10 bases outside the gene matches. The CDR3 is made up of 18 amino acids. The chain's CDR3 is CASSLDTSGRVLWETQYF. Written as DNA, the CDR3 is TGTGCCAGCAGCTTGGACACTAGCGGGAGGGTCCTCTGGGAGACCCAGTACTTC.

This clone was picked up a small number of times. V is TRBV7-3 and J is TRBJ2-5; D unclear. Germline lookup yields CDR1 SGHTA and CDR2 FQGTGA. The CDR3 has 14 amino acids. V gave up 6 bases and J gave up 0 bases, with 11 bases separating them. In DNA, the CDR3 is TGTGCCAGCAGTCCTGGGCGGAACCAAGAGACCCAGTACTTC. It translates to CASSPGRNQETQYF.